This TCR beta chain was profiled in a study of T cells in Graves' hyperthyroidism and ophthalmopathy. Study-level results: The model's output predicted ophthalmopathy at a median of about 5.9 months prior to onset. Ophthalmopathy was distinguished from stable hyperthyroidism by 13 V-J signatures. Most thyroid clonotypes with frequency above 0.001 were detected in blood.

CDR1 is ENHRY, CDR2 SYGVKD, per germline. The CDR3 is made up of 14 amino acids. The junction had 8 bases not matched to a gene; V was cut back by 5 bases and J by 6 bases. Turning to this clonotype: Its target is not known.

Template material for amplifying TCR beta CDR3 regions consisted of RNA transcripts. Initially, a first-round RT-PCR of the TCR CDR3 employed the HTBI primer set. TCRdb recomputed calls from the multiplex PCR reads with MiXCR, one row per CDR3 protein. The repertoire holds approximately 380,000 distinct CDR3 sequences, with about a fifth as singletons. The chain is built from TRBV10-3 and TRBJ1-2; 8 bases align to TRBD1. The sequenced material came from blood. The receptor comes from a man in his late teens or twenties with Graves' ophthalmopathy. CDR3 sequence reads: CAISFLQGEDGYTF. In DNA form, the CDR3 reads TGTGCCATCAGTTTTTTACAGGGGGAGGATGGCTACACCTTC.